Each of the 8 T cell receptor beta chains below was sequenced from the same sample in a study of blood T cell repertoires in COVID-19. The data were produced by immunoSEQ multiplex PCR, yet TCRdb's version contains in-frame clones alone and is incomplete. The sample has approximately 190,000 clones, about 86% seen once. Material: PBMCs or T cells enriched from blood (not recorded which). The origin of the receptors is a woman between 35 and 50 years old in a cohort exposed to, infected with or recovered from COVID-19 (not recorded which).

This sequence joins TRBV28 and TRBJ1-4, with 8 bases that match TRBD1. The germline V gene has CDR1 MDHEN and CDR2 SYDVKM. V trimming: 10 bases; J trimming: 5 bases; junction bases outside the gene matches: 6. This CDR3 is 13 amino acids long. This CDR3 reads CAIGTGENEKLFF. The CDR3 coding sequence is TGTGCCATAGGGACAGGCGAGAATGAAAAACTGTTTTTT.

The V and J genes are TRBV3-1 (or the pseudogene TRBV3-2) and TRBJ2-1, with no clear D. The CDR3 is made up of 14 amino acids. The germline gives CDR1 LGHDT, CDR2 YNNKEL (reference sequence). V lost 4 bases and J lost 8, with 15 bases in between. The CDR3 sequence is CASSPPLQADEQFF. As DNA, the CDR3 is TGTGCCAGCAGCCCCCCCTTGCAGGCCGATGAGCAGTTCTTC.

This rearrangement joins TRBV13 to TRBJ2-4; weak D call: TRBD2 (6 bases). Per germline, CDR1 PRHDT and CDR2 FYEKMQ (reference sequence). The CDR3 totals 13 residues. V was clipped by 5 bases and J by 10 bases, with 15 bases between them. CDR3 DNA: TGTGCCAGCAGCGAAACTAGCCGCGAGATTCAGTACTTC. Its protein product is CASSETSREIQYF.

V and J are TRBV29-1 and TRBJ1-1; 9 nucleotides match TRBD1. CDR1 is SQVTM, CDR2 ANQGSEA, per germline. The J segment lost 6 bases and the V segment lost 4 bases, leaving 9 bases of the junction unmatched. The CDR3 has 14 amino acids. CDR3 DNA sequence: TGCAGCGTTGTTGGGGGGACAGGGTTCTCTGAAGCTTTCTTT. It encodes CSVVGGTGFSEAFF.

The V and J genes are TRBV12-3 or TRBV12-4 and TRBJ1-1; 7 bases match TRBD1. CDR3 length: 13 residues. The junction had 6 bases not matched to a gene; V was cut back by 7 bases and J by 4 bases. In DNA form, the CDR3 reads TGTGCCAGCACATCAGGGACAGTCACTGAAGCTTTCTTT. This encodes CASTSGTVTEAFF.

This clone has a handful of counts. This chain links TRBV5-1 with TRBJ1-2; a possible D gene is TRBD1 (5 bases). The V end was cut by 3 bases, the J end by 4 bases, with 13 bases between. This CDR3 is 14 amino acids long. Germline V lookup: CDR1 SGHRS, CDR2 YFSETQ. The CDR3 DNA follows: TGCGCCAGCAGCTCTACTTGGGGCGGCTATGGCTACACCTTC. Translated: CASSSTWGGYGYTF.

V gene TRBV10-3 combines with J gene TRBJ2-5, with D perhaps matching TRBD1 (5 bases). The CDR3 has 13 amino acids. V gave up 4 bases and J gave up 5 bases, with 11 bases separating them. Germline assignment: CDR1 ENHRY and CDR2 SYGVKD. CDR3 coding DNA: TGTGCCATCAGTGTCCAGGGTCGGGAGACCCAGTACTTC. Its protein product is CAISVQGRETQYF.

The chain has TRBV6-1 and TRBJ2-3; TRBD1 matches 8 bases. The V segment lost 3 bases and the J segment 4 bases; nucleotides outside the gene matches: 6. This CDR3 has 15 amino acids. Germline values: CDR1 MNHNS, CDR2 SASEGT. CDR3 coding DNA: TGTGCCAGCAGTGACGACAGGGGTTCCGCAGATACGCAGTATTTT. Its translation: CASSDDRGSADTQYF.